This TCR beta chain was recorded in a study of T cell changes during pregnancy in multiple sclerosis. V shed 3 bases and J shed 2 bases, with 17 bases lying between them. The V gene's germline CDR1 is LGHNA and CDR2 YNFKEQ. The CDR3 runs to 16 residues. TCRdb's copy holds only in-frame clones and misses some; the assay was immunoSEQ multiplex PCR. The table lists 60,000 to 75,000 clones, about 91% of them singletons, with over 1.1% in the top ten. The J gene is TRBJ2-7, the V gene TRBV4-2; possible D gene TRBD1, 6 bases. The sample was peripheral blood, taken after pregnancy. This clonotype originated in a female donor with multiple sclerosis, enrolled in a pregnancy study. CDR3 loop: CASSQSGTPDTYEQYF. CDR3 coding DNA: TGTGCCAGCAGCCAGTCCGGGACACCTGATACCTACGAGCAGTACTTC.